These 20 T cell receptor beta chains were sequenced from one sample in a study of OX40 agonist ivuxolimab in advanced cancers. The library came from the immunoSEQ multiplex PCR assay. TCRdb provides this immuneACCESS table in a form limited to in-frame rearrangements. Some clones are lacking; in checked studies, under half of them reflect an unresolved V gene, and why the rest are absent is not known. This sample is represented by approximately 69,000 clones; 84% of them were singletons. Approximately 8% of the sample lies in the top ten. The source material was CD4+ or CD8+ T cells sorted from blood, sampled in a trial of the OX40 agonist ivuxolimab. All receptors come from an adult with an advanced solid tumor such as melanoma, head and neck, liver or kidney cancer.

V and J are TRBV29-1 and TRBJ2-5; D remains unclear. V was cut by 4 bases and J by 2 bases, with 11 bases left in between. Germline V gives CDR1 SQVTM, CDR2 ANQGSEA. The CDR3 runs to 13 residues. This chain's CDR3 is CSVASDGQETQYF. As DNA, the CDR3 is TGCAGCGTTGCCTCAGACGGTCAAGAGACCCAGTACTTC.

The V gene is TRBV5-1, the J gene TRBJ2-7; perhaps TRBD1 as D (7 bases). The CDR3 consists of 13 residues. V gave up 6 bases and J gave up 4 bases, with 14 bases separating them. CDR1 SGHRS and CDR2 YFSETQ come from the germline V gene. CDR3 loop: CASMVEGAYEQYF. In nucleotides, the CDR3 is TGCGCCAGCATGGTGGAGGGGGCATACGAGCAGTACTTC.

This clone appeared a single time. The chain is built from TRBV27 and TRBJ2-1, with 12 nucleotides matching TRBD2. The length of the CDR3 is 17 residues. The ends lost 8 bases at V and 3 bases at J; junction bases unmatched: 11. CDR1 is MNHEY, CDR2 SMNVEV, per germline (reference sequence). The CDR3 here is CASWGLAGGPGYNEQFF. In DNA, the CDR3 is TGTGCCAGCTGGGGGCTAGCGGGAGGGCCGGGCTACAATGAGCAGTTCTTC.

As DNA, the CDR3 is TGTGCCAGCAAGCCGGGACAGGGAACAAGGGCTTTCTTT. Translation gives CASKPGQGTRAFF. The chain combines TRBV2 with TRBJ1-1; 9 bases agree with TRBD1. The CDR3 consists of 13 residues. The germline gives CDR1 SNHLY, CDR2 FYNNEI. V was clipped by 7 bases and J by 11 bases; unmatched bases: 11.

This clone was seen once. The junction and the germline gene differ at one end; a read error may be behind it. The chain carries TRBV4-2 and TRBJ2-7; TRBD1 matches 7 bases. Germline lookup yields CDR1 LGHNA and CDR2 YNFKEQ. This CDR3 is built from 16 residues. The CDR3 coding sequence is TGTGCCAGCAGCCCAGGGACAGACTTTTCTACGAGCGGCTACACATTC. Translation gives CASSPGTDFSTSGYTF.

The chain recombines TRBV27 with TRBJ2-2; D might be TRBD1 (6 bases). V lost 0 bases and J 0 bases, leaving 8 bases between the germline ends. CDR3 length: 16 residues. CDR1 and CDR2 from the germline V gene are MNHEY and SMNVEV (reference sequence). The CDR3 spells CASSLSWTANTGELFF. In DNA, the CDR3 is TGTGCCAGCAGTTTATCGTGGACAGCGAACACCGGGGAGCTGTTTTTT.

The chain carries TRBV11-2 and TRBJ2-1; no reliable D call. The CDR3 has 13 amino acids. Between the trimmed V and J ends, which lost 2 bases and 8 bases, there was a span of 10 bases. The germline V gene has CDR1 SGHAT and CDR2 FQNNGV. The CDR3 protein is CASSLPDGHEQFF. The CDR3 region has the DNA TGTGCCAGCAGCTTACCCGACGGTCATGAGCAGTTCTTC.

V gene TRBV15 combines with J gene TRBJ2-1; possibly TRBD2 for D (6 bases). This CDR3 contains 13 residues. In germline, CDR1 is LNHNV, CDR2 YYDKDF (reference sequence). V lost 0 bases, J lost 12 bases, and 12 bases lay in between. CDR3 protein: CATSRDLRGGQFF. The CDR3, as DNA: TGTGCCACCAGCAGAGATTTGCGGGGAGGGCAGTTCTTC.

In nucleotides, the CDR3 is TGTGCCAGCAGTTTAAAGATAACGGGGGGCGCATATCCCGCCTACGAGCAGTACTTC. Its translation: CASSLKITGGAYPAYEQYF. V usage is TRBV2 and J usage is TRBJ2-7; possibly TRBD2 for D (7 bases). V gave up 5 bases and J gave up 2 bases, with 28 bases separating them. Per germline, CDR1 SNHLY and CDR2 FYNNEI. The CDR3 runs to 19 residues.

This chain uses TRBV2 with TRBJ2-7; weak D call: TRBD2 (7 bases). This CDR3 comprises 13 residues. Germline V gives CDR1 SNHLY, CDR2 FYNNEI. With 2 bases removed from V and 12 bases from J, the gap between germline ends came to 17 bases. The CDR3 loop is CASSEREAQGSYF. CDR3 nucleotides: TGTGCCAGCAGTGAACGGGAGGCCCAGGGGTCGTACTTC. Variable domain in full (rest from reference TRBV2 and TRBJ2-7): EPEVTQTPSHQVTQMGQEVILRCVPISNHLYFYWYRQILGQKVEFLVSFYNNEISEKSEIFDDQFSVERPDGSNFTLKIRSTKLEDSAMYFCASSEREAQGSYFGPGTRLTVT.

V usage is TRBV10-3 and J usage is TRBJ1-1, with 10 nucleotides matching TRBD1. The J segment lost 2 bases and the V segment lost 1 base, leaving 1 base of the junction unmatched. Germline CDR1 is ENHRY and CDR2 is SYGVKD. The length of the CDR3 is 15 residues. In DNA, the CDR3 is TGTGCCATCAGTGAGTGGACAGGGGGAAACACTGAAGCTTTCTTT. This codes for CAISEWTGGNTEAFF.

The chain's CDR3 is CASSQESGRWHEQFF. The CDR3, as DNA: TGCGCCAGCAGCCAGGAGAGCGGGAGGTGGCATGAGCAGTTCTTC. The V and J genes are TRBV4-1 and TRBJ2-1, with 9 bases aligning to TRBD2. V trimming: 3 bases; J trimming: 8 bases; junction bases outside the gene matches: 8. Germline V lookup: CDR1 MGHRA, CDR2 YSYEKL. This CDR3 is 15 amino acids long.

CDR3: CASSYWIQETQYF. The DNA for the CDR3 is TGTGCCAGCAGTTATTGGATCCAAGAGACCCAGTACTTC. The rearrangement uses TRBV6-6 and TRBJ2-5; D gene uncertain. This CDR3 comprises 13 residues. Per germline, CDR1 MNHNY and CDR2 SVGAGI (reference sequence). V lost 3 bases and J 1 base, leaving 6 bases between the germline ends.

This clone was seen only once. The chain employs TRBV28 and TRBJ2-5; D unresolved. In germline, CDR1 is MDHEN, CDR2 SYDVKM. This CDR3 has 14 amino acids. Trimming cost V 0 bases and J 5 bases, with 10 bases left between them. Here the CDR3 reads CASSLWAKKETQYF. CDR3 DNA: TGTGCCAGCAGTTTATGGGCCAAGAAGGAGACCCAGTACTTC.

The rearrangement joins TRBV27 to TRBJ2-7, with D hard to call. Germline V gene data show CDR1 as MNHEY and CDR2 as SMNVEV (reference sequence). Deletions cut 6 bases from V and 3 bases from J, with 12 bases between. This CDR3 is built from 13 residues. As DNA, the CDR3 is TGTGCCAGCAGCCTCAAGGCAGGCTACGAGCAGTACTTC. It specifies CASSLKAGYEQYF.

There are a few counts of this clone. The chain recombines TRBV9 with TRBJ1-5, with D maybe TRBD1 (5 bases). V was clipped by 4 bases and J by 4 bases, with 15 bases between them. This CDR3 comprises 15 residues. Germline assignment: CDR1 SGDLS and CDR2 YYNGEE. Here the CDR3 reads CASSWGIDTNQPQHF. CDR3 nucleotides: TGTGCCAGCAGCTGGGGCATCGACACGAATCAGCCCCAGCATTTT.

The table lists this clone with a count of one. The chain carries TRBV6-1 and TRBJ1-5, with 8 bases matching TRBD1. CDR3 length: 17 residues. The V segment lost 4 bases and the J segment 2 bases; nucleotides outside the gene matches: 10. CDR1 MNHNS and CDR2 SASEGT come from the germline V gene. The CDR3 is CASSGTGRYSGNQPQHF. In nucleotides, the CDR3 is TGTGCCAGCAGTGGGACAGGGAGGTATTCTGGCAATCAGCCCCAGCATTTT.

The chain carries TRBV4-3 and TRBJ1-2; perhaps TRBD1 as D (5 bases). The germline V gene has CDR1 LGHNA and CDR2 YSLEER. Between the trimmed V and J ends, which lost 0 bases and 8 bases, there was a span of 19 bases. The CDR3 is made up of 16 amino acids. This CDR3 is CASSQEAITWGGGYTF. The CDR3 DNA is TGCGCCAGCAGCCAAGAAGCGATAACTTGGGGCGGCGGCTACACCTTC.

V and J are TRBV7-9 and TRBJ1-2, with TRBD1 identical over 7 bases. This CDR3 contains 15 residues. Germline CDR1 reads SEHNR; CDR2 reads FQNEAQ (reference sequence). V lost 3 bases, J lost 5 bases, and 9 bases stayed unmatched. This CDR3 reads CASSLKTGPDYGYTF. The CDR3, as DNA: TGTGCCAGCAGCTTGAAGACAGGGCCCGATTATGGCTACACCTTC.

This clone was counted between two and nine times. V is TRBV7-9 and J is TRBJ2-1; D may be TRBD1 (6 bases). The CDR3 runs to 15 residues. Germline-derived CDR1 and CDR2 are SEHNR and FQNEAQ (reference sequence). The V and J ends lost 2 bases and 0 bases respectively, with 8 bases between them. CDR3 region: CASSLLQGSYNEQFF. Written as DNA, the CDR3 is TGTGCCAGCAGCTTACTACAGGGCTCCTACAATGAGCAGTTCTTC.